What follows describes a single T cell receptor beta chain. The sample originates from a study of tumor T cells in aggressive B-cell lymphoma. TCRdb's table, derived via immunoSEQ multiplex PCR, lists solely in-frame clones and lacks some. The table shows under 3,500 clones, with 70% to 90% occurring only once. V dropped 7 bases and J dropped 8 bases, with 14 bases sitting between them. Germline V gives CDR1 MDHEN, CDR2 SYDVKM. The CDR3 contains 13 residues. The source of this sequence is an adult with diffuse large B cell lymphoma. The chain employs TRBV28 and TRBJ1-4, with D uncertain. Material for sequencing was tumor tissue. CDR3 in DNA: TGTGCCAGCATGCGTCAAAGGGAGGAAAAACTGTTTTTT. Protein product: CASMRQREEKLFF.